The rows below give T cell receptor beta chains drawn from one sample of a study of blood T cell repertoires in COVID-19. Libraries were prepared by immunoSEQ multiplex PCR; TCRdb keeps only in-frame clonotypes and omits some of them. The sample contains approximately 220,000 clones, roughly 90% of which appear only once. Input material: PBMCs or T cells enriched from blood (not recorded which). These receptors originate from a man aged 30 to 45 who had been exposed to COVID-19. Each CDR3 is given without its conserved first and last residue.

>TRBJ2-3|TRBV20-1
SGLAVDTQY
>TRBJ2-7|TRBV12-3/TRBV12-4
ASSPDRLEQY
>TRBJ1-6|TRBV28
ASSGGQGLVSPLH
>TRBJ2-2|TRBV3-1/TRBV3-2
ASSPLRGDTGELF
>TRBJ2-1|TRBV19
ASSIERGPHNEQF
>TRBJ2-7|TRBV12-3/TRBV12-4
ASSPVGGWEQY
>TRBJ2-2|TRBV9
ASSVTSTGGANTGELF
>TRBJ2-5|TRBV29-1
SVESAAGEKGQY
>TRBJ2-1|TRBV11-3
ASSLGTSGNNEQF
>TRBJ2-7|TRBV2
ASRGTSGGSNEQY
>TRBJ2-3|TRBV7-2
ASSLDQVGTDTQY
>TRBJ2-4|TRBV5-1
ASSLSTGVAKNIQY
>TRBJ2-7|TRBV4-1
ASSGDDRGYSLEQY
>TRBJ1-2|TRBV14
ASSQFLYGYT
>TRBJ2-1|TRBV28
ASSLIGLGDNNEQF
>TRBJ2-7|TRBV6-2/TRBV6-3
ASSYARRDDEQY
>TRBJ1-6|TRBV11-1
ASSLASETSPLH
>TRBJ1-1|TRBV4-3
ASSRGTTVNTEAF
>TRBJ2-3|TRBV19
ASSISGALADTQY
>TRBJ2-7|TRBV9
ASSVGLRTPTSGGSYEQY
>TRBJ2-1|TRBV14
ASSPFGGLSYNEQF
>TRBJ1-4|TRBV11-2
ASSDGDRGVFEKLF
>TRBJ2-5|TRBV15
ATSRAGGVETQY
>TRBJ1-1|TRBV6-4
ACSREEGTEAF
>TRBJ2-3|TRBV9
ASSVGVARGRADTQY
>TRBJ2-3|TRBV4-3
ASSQGRTGSDTQY
>TRBJ2-1|TRBV27
ASSWEGPGEQF
>TRBJ2-5|TRBV11-2
ASSDGQAGGTQY
>TRBJ2-2|TRBV27
ASSATGIGELF
>TRBJ2-7|TRBV30
AWSGRSGTYEQY
>TRBJ1-5|TRBV19
ASSGTVGNQPQH
>TRBJ2-7|TRBV18
ASQASGLDEQY
>TRBJ2-1|TRBV7-2
ASSPLGGNEQF
>TRBJ2-7|TRBV7-9
ASSPKGSKIENEQY
>TRBJ1-3|TRBV7-2
ASGQGHTGNTIY
>TRBJ2-3|TRBV6-2/TRBV6-3
ASSGDSRTDTQY
>TRBJ2-1|TRBV30
AWSVLAENEQF
>TRBJ2-7|TRBV3-1/TRBV3-2
ASSQPRGQDYEQY
>TRBJ2-1|TRBV9
ASSSRTSGDPYNEQF
>TRBJ1-5|TRBV5-1
ASSLGQKGQPQH
>TRBJ1-3|TRBV6-6
ASSPRDRGGGNTIY
>TRBJ1-2|TRBV7-2
ASSLQGVYGYT
>TRBJ1-6|TRBV3-1/TRBV3-2
ASSQATGGHH
>TRBJ1-1|TRBV18
ASSLLSERDTEAF
>TRBJ2-5|TRBV9
ASSVGPMVETQY
>TRBJ1-1|TRBV18
ASSVPNKNTEAF
>TRBJ2-1|TRBV6-5
ASRGTPYNEQF
>TRBJ2-5|TRBV5-6
ASSSRDNLQETQY
>TRBJ2-3|TRBV11-2
ASSLGQGTDTQY
>TRBJ2-3|TRBV4-2
ASSETGGTGFTDTQY
>TRBJ1-1|TRBV6-4
ASIKTTENTEAF
>TRBJ1-6|TRBV7-2
ASSAAGTGFSPLH
>TRBJ1-6|TRBV7-2
ASSLVGTANSPLH
>TRBJ2-3|TRBV21-1
ASSKKGRGAPRADTQY
>TRBJ2-3|TRBV7-2
ASSSVDTQY
>TRBJ2-2|TRBV9
ASSVAQALKTGELF